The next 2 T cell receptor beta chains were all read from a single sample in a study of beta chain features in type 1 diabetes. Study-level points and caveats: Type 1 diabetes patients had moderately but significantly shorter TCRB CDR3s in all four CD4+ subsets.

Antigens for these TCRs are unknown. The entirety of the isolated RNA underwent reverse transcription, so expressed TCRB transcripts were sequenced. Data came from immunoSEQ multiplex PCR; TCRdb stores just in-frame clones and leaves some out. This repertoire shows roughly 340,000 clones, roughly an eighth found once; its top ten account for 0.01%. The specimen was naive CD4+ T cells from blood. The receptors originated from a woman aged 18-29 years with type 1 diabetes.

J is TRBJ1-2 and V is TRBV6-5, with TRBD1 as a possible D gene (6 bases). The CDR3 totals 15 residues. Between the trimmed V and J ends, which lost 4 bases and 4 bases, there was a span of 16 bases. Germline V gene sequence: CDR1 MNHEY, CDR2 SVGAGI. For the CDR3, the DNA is TGTGCCAGCAGTTCCCCACTACAGGGTCCCTATGGCTACACCTTC. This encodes CASSSPLQGPYGYTF.

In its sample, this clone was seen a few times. The CDR3 reads CASSTDSGELFF. DNA for the CDR3: TGTGCCAGCAGTACGGACTCCGGGGAGCTGTTTTTT. This chain links TRBV6-5 with TRBJ2-2, with a tentative D call TRBD2 (5 bases). Trimming stripped 5 bases from V and 6 bases from J, with 7 bases between. Germline values: CDR1 MNHEY, CDR2 SVGAGI. This CDR3 has 12 residues.